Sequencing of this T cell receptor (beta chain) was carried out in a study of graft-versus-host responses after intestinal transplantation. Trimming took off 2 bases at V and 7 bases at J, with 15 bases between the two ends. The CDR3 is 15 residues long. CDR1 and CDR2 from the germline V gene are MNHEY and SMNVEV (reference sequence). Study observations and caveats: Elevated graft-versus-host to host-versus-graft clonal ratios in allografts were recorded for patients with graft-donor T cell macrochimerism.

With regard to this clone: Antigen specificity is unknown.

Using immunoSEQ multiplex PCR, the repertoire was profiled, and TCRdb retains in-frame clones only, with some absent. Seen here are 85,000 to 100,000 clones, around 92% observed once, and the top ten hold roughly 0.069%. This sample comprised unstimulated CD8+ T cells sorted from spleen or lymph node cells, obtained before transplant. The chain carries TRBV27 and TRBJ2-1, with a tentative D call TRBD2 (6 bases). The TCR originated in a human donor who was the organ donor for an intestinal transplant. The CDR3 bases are TGTGCCAGCAGTTTAGGGCGGGGTCTGCTGAATGAGCAGTTCTTC. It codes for CASSLGRGLLNEQFF.